Below are 10 T cell receptor beta chains sequenced from a single sample in a study of T cells in Graves' hyperthyroidism and ophthalmopathy. From RNA transcripts, TCR beta CDR3 regions were amplified. First-round RT-PCR with HTBI primers amplified the TCR CDR3 region. One entry per CDR3 protein results from TCRdb running MiXCR on the multiplex PCR reads. The sample carries some 270,000 distinct CDR3 sequences, around 24% recorded once. Sequencing was carried out using blood. The receptors come from a woman aged 40 to 50 with Graves' ophthalmopathy.

The chain carries TRBV28 and TRBJ1-5; 9 bases are a match to TRBD1. Germline values: CDR1 MDHEN, CDR2 SYDVKM. The length of the CDR3 is 15 residues. The junction had 6 bases not matched to a gene; V was cut back by 6 bases and J by 3 bases. CDR3 in DNA: TGTGCCAGCAGCTGGACAGGGGCCCCCAATCAGCCCCAGCATTTT. Translated, it gives CASSWTGAPNQPQHF.

This clonotype was detected only a few times. With a much larger clone just one base away, this may be a read error. The chain is built from TRBV6-1 and TRBJ1-6, with TRBD1 identical over 8 bases. J gave up 6 bases and V 6 bases, and 13 bases lay outside the gene matches. The CDR3 is 17 residues long. The germline CDR1 and CDR2 sequences are MNHNS and SASEGT. CDR3 DNA: TGTGCCAGCAGCCCCCGGACAGGGAGGCTTGGTAATTCACCCCTCCACTTT. This sequence encodes CASSPRTGRLGNSPLHF.

This clonotype was recorded at least ten times. The CDR3 DNA follows: TGTGCCAGCAGTTTAATCCGAGACACTGAAGCTTTCTTT. This gives the protein CASSLIRDTEAFF. The chain combines TRBV12-3 or TRBV12-4 with TRBJ1-1; no firm D call. Between the trimmed V and J ends, which lost 2 bases and 3 bases, there was a span of 7 bases. The CDR3 is 13 residues long.

There are many counts of this clonotype. This chain uses TRBV11-3 with TRBJ1-6; 8 bases are shared with TRBD1. This CDR3 contains 15 residues. With 11 bases clipped from V and 10 bases from J, the junction kept 16 bases outside the gene matches. Germline assignment: CDR1 SGHNT and CDR2 YENEEA. CDR3 sequence: CAHNAQGGPGSPLHF. The CDR3 region has the DNA TGTGCCCACAACGCACAGGGGGGGCCGGGGTCACCCCTCCACTTT.

This chain uses TRBV7-2 with TRBJ1-2; D possibly corresponds to TRBD1 (5 bases). The CDR3 loop spans 13 amino acids. Between the trimmed V and J ends, which lost 4 bases and 5 bases, there was a span of 11 bases. Germline V gives CDR1 SGHTA, CDR2 FQGNSA. The CDR3 nucleotides read TGTGCCAGCAGCTCTCGTCGACAGTATGGCTACACCTTC. Its translation is CASSSRRQYGYTF.

This clonotype was detected many times. The genes are TRBV28 and TRBJ1-2; 11 positions agree with TRBD1. The V and J ends lost 5 bases and 4 bases, in that order; junction bases with no gene match: 3. The V gene's germline CDR1 is MDHEN and CDR2 SYDVKM. The CDR3 has 14 residues. CDR3 in amino acids: CASSPGTGGYGYTF. In DNA, the CDR3 is TGTGCCAGCAGTCCCGGGACAGGGGGCTATGGCTACACCTTC.

Ten or more counts support this clonotype. Since a much larger clone is just one base distant, this may be a read error. This chain uses TRBV6-1 with TRBJ2-2, with D perhaps matching TRBD1 (6 bases). This CDR3 is built from 16 residues. The ends were cut back, 3 bases at V and 6 bases at J, with 17 bases in the middle. Germline CDR1 reads MNHNS; CDR2 reads SASEGT. The CDR3 nucleotides read TGTGCCAGCAGTGATCAAATGAGGGGGTCCGCCGGGGAGCTGTTTTTT. It specifies CASSDQMRGSAGELFF.

Ten or more counts support this clonotype. V and J are TRBV30 and TRBJ2-7, with unresolved D. Trimming removed 3 bases from V and 6 bases from J, with 9 bases in between. Looked up from germline, CDR1 is GTSNPN and CDR2 is SVGIG (reference sequence). The CDR3 is made up of 11 amino acids. The CDR3 protein is CAWSDGPEQYF. Here the CDR3 DNA reads TGTGCCTGGAGCGACGGACCCGAGCAGTACTTC.

This clonotype showed up many times. The V call is TRBV29-1, the J call TRBJ1-1, with TRBD1 matching over 7 bases. Germline-derived CDR1 and CDR2 are SQVTM and ANQGSEA. Losses at the gene ends were 1 base for V and 0 bases for J; bases not matched to a gene: 2. This CDR3 contains 14 residues. The chain's CDR3 is CSVEGQGMNTEAFF. DNA of the CDR3: TGCAGCGTTGAAGGACAGGGAATGAACACTGAAGCTTTCTTT.

This clonotype was picked up many times. V gene TRBV5-4 combines with J gene TRBJ2-5, with TRBD2 identical over 8 bases. The CDR3 runs 15 residues. Per the germline V gene, CDR1 is SGHNT and CDR2 is YYREEE (reference sequence). Losses at the gene ends were 4 bases for V and 5 bases for J; bases not matched to a gene: 10. The CDR3 coding sequence is TGTGCCAGCAGCATTAGCGGGATCGGGGTTGAGACCCAGTACTTC. Its translation is CASSISGIGVETQYF.